The sequence of this TCR beta chain was determined in a study of CD8 T cells in Susac syndrome. Study conclusions and caveats: The CD4+ T cell repertoire of patients with Susac syndrome showed no detectable clonal expansion. The authors acknowledged that the study's TCR sequencing and HLA analysis involved relatively few individuals.

Trimming took 3 bases from V and 2 from J; bases not matched to a gene: 3. The CDR3 is made up of 15 amino acids. CDR1 is MNHEY and CDR2 is SMNVEV in the germline V gene (reference sequence). An input of roughly 0.5 to 1 ug of RNA was subjected to reverse transcription using random hexamers. TCRdb redid the calling of the immunoSEQ multiplex PCR reads with MiXCR, one entry per CDR3 protein. The sample yields 150,000 to 200,000 distinct CDR3 sequences, about 96% seen once. On this clonotype itself: Its target is unknown.

V gene TRBV27 combines with J gene TRBJ2-2, with 7 bases matching TRBD1. The sample comprised CD4+ T cells from PBMCs. The sequence was collected from a human donor with Susac syndrome. CDR3 coding DNA: TGTGCCAGCAGTTTTCAAGGGGGCAACACCGGGGAGCTGTTTTTT. This codes for CASSFQGGNTGELFF.